The TCR beta chain described here comes from a study of T cells in Graves' hyperthyroidism and ophthalmopathy. Trimming removed 3 bases at V and 5 bases at J, with 11 bases between. The CDR3 has 14 residues. In germline, CDR1 is LNHDA, CDR2 SQIVND (reference sequence). The TCR beta CDR3 regions underwent amplification using RNA transcripts as the source. First-round RT-PCR of the TCR CDR3 relied on the HTBI primer set. MiXCR, run by TCRdb on the multiplex PCR reads, gives a single entry per CDR3 protein. This table has about 570,000 distinct CDR3 sequences, approximately 44% appearing once. At least ten counts were recorded for this clonotype.

The TCR sequence derives from an adult woman with Graves' disease, either hyperthyroidism or ophthalmopathy (not recorded which). The chain is built from TRBV19 and TRBJ1-5, with D unresolved. Sequenced: peripheral blood or thyroid tissue (not recorded which). The DNA of the CDR3 is TGTGCCAGTAGTATCTGGGGTCGAGATCAGCCCCAGCATTTT. Amino acid sequence: CASSIWGRDQPQHF. The full variable domain, with the rest looked up from reference TRBV19 and TRBJ1-5, is DGGITQSPKYLFRKEGQNVTLSCEQNLNHDAMYWYRQDPGQGLRLIYYSQIVNDFQKGDIAEGYSVSREKKESFPLTVTSAQKNPTAFYLCASSIWGRDQPQHFGDGTRLSIL.